This T cell receptor beta chain is drawn from a study of T-cell memory formation after mild COVID-19 (TCRdb year 2021). For context, the study as a whole: TCR sequence clusters from the two donors were largely donor specific. T-cell clones expanding and contracting after mild COVID-19 in a couple of donors were tracked by longitudinal TCRalpha and TCRbeta repertoire sequencing. The cohort comprised two young, previously healthy adult volunteers, one female and one male.

The paper's findings and limits, for the study overall: SARS-CoV-2 specificity was not confirmed for the second-wave clones peaking on day 37. Only a couple of mild cases were covered by the study, and larger cohorts that include severe cases with pre-infection samples were considered necessary. From day 15 to 85, contracting clones showed balanced CD4/CD8 phenotypes, whereas a second wave of clones that expanded from day 15 to 37 leaned towards CD4+. Some responding clones were detected in pre-infection memory, which suggested that pre-existing cross-reactive memory T cells had joined the SARS-CoV-2 response. Contracting CD4+ clones were found mainly in CM and EM memory subsets, while CD8+ clones were enriched in EMRA.

TCRdb records Illumina NovaSeq 6000 as the sequencer. Using 5'RACE with constant-segment primers, TCRalpha and TCRbeta cDNA libraries were constructed, with sample barcodes and unique molecular identifiers added in the process. RNA was extracted from every sample with Trizol reagent. Libraries were amplified in two PCR steps, with a second sample barcode and Illumina TruSeq adapters added in the second step. Libraries were sequenced on an Illumina NovaSeq with 2 x 150 bp paired-end reads. In the source study's methods: Reads were demultiplexed and collapsed into UMI-guided consensus sequences with migec v1.2.7. Using mixcr v2.1.11, UMI consensuses were aligned to TRA and TRB V and J templates and then assembled into clonotypes. A clonotype was counted as expanded or contracted only when both edgeR and NoisET called the clonotype significant, with the noise models trained on biological replicates. edgeR calls used a false discovery rate-adjusted p below 0.01 and a log2 fold-change threshold of 1. As an exploratory analysis of dynamics, PCA with hierarchical clustering was applied to max-normalized trajectories of the 1000 most abundant clonotypes. Separately sequenced CD4+ and CD8+ repertoires were used to assign the CD4 or CD8 phenotype of responding clones. TCRdb itself trimmed the public reads at Q25 with fastp, ran MiXCR and retained productive beta chains. CDR3 protein duplicates are merged, each entry listing the most common genes and DNA. It is TCRdb's table, rather than the study itself, that gives the V and J calls and clone size. Present in this sample are around 450,000 distinct CDR3 sequences, approximately 24% of which were seen just once. The ten biggest clones cover about 8.7% of the sample.

To note about this clonotype: What antigen it recognizes has not been identified. Base qualities are not at hand, and no much larger clone is one base apart.

Ficoll-Paque density gradient centrifugation was used to isolate PBMCs. V trim: 4 bases; J trim: 5 bases; unmatched bases: 12. The CDR3, from cysteine to phenylalanine, totals 16 residues. Only the CDR3 DNA stays, 48 bases, in frame from base 1. The germline V gene encodes CDR1 SEHNR and CDR2 FQNEAQ (reference sequence). Specimen: PBMCs or a T cell subset sorted from them (not recorded which). The TCR was taken from an adult woman who had mild COVID-19 (a few samples of this study predate the infection). The sample titles of this study are shuffled in the database, so cell type and time point are left out; the donor was told from shared clones. In this chain, TRBV7-9 is recombined with TRBJ2-3; 7 junctional bases match TRBD2. The nucleotide sequence is given as TGTGCCAGCAGCTCCGGGGGGACCCCGGGGAAAGATACGCAGTATTTT. The resulting protein is CASSSGGTPGKDTQYF. The entire variable domain, with the stretches around the CDR3 drawn from the reference TRBV7-9 and TRBJ2-3 proteins, is DTGVSQNPRHKITKRGQNVTFRCDPISEHNRLYWYRQTLGQGPEFLTYFQNEAQLEKSRLLSDRFSAERPKGSFSTLEIQRTEQGDSAMYLCASSSGGTPGKDTQYFGPGTRLTVL.